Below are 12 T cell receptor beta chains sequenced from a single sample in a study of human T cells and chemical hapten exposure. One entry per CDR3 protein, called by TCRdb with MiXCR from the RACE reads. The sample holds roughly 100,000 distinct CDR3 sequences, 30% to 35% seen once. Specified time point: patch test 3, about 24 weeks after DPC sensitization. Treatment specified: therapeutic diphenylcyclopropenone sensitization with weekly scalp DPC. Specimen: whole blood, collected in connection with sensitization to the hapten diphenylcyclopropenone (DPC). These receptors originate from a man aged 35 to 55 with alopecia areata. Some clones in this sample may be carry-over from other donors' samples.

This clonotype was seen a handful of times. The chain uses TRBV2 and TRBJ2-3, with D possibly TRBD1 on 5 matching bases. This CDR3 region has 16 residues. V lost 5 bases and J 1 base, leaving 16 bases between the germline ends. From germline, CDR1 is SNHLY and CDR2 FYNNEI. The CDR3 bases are TGTGCCAGCAGTTCAAACAGGATCCTCCGCACAGATACGCAGTATTTT. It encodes CASSSNRILRTDTQYF.

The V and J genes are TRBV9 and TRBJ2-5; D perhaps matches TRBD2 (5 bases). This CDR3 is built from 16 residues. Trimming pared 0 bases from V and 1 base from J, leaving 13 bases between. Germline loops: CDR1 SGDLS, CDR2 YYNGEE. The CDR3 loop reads CASSVAQSGFQETQYF. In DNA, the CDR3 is TGTGCCAGCAGCGTAGCTCAATCGGGGTTCCAAGAGACCCAGTACTTC. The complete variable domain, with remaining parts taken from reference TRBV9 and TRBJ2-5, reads DSGVTQTPKHLITATGQRVTLRCSPRSGDLSVYWYQQSLDQGLQFLIQYYNGEERAKGNILERFSAQQFPDLHSELNLSSLELGDSALYFCASSVAQSGFQETQYFGPGTRLLVL.

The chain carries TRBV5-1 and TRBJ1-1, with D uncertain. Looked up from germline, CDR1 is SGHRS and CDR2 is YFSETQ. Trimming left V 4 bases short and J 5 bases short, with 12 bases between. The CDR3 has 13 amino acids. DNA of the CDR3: TGCGCCAGCAGCCCGGGCACGGCGACTGAAGCTTTCTTT. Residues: CASSPGTATEAFF.

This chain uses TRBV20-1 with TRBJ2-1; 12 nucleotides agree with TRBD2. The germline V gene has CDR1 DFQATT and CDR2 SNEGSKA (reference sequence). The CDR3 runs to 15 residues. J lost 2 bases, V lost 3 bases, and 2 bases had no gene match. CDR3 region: CSASASGRAYNEQFF. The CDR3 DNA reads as TGCAGTGCTAGTGCTAGCGGGAGGGCCTACAATGAGCAGTTCTTC.

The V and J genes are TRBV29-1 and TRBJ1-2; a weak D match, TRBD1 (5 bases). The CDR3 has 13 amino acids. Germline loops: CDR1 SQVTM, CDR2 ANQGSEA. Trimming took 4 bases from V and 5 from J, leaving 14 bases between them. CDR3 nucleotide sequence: TGCAGCGTTGTAGAAGGGGCTGGGTATGGCTACACCTTC. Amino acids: CSVVEGAGYGYTF.

DNA of the CDR3: TGTGCCAGCAGTCCCATAACAAGCTCCTACAATGAGCAGTTCTTC. This gives the protein CASSPITSSYNEQFF. The V and J genes are TRBV7-9 and TRBJ2-1; D unclear. CDR1 SEHNR and CDR2 FQNEAQ come from the germline V gene (reference sequence). This CDR3 is built from 15 residues. Trimming took 6 bases from V and 0 from J, leaving 12 bases between them.

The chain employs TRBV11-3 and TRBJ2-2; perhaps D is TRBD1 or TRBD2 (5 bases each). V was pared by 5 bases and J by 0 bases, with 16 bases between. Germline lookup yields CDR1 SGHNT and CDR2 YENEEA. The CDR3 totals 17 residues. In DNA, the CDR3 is TGTGCCAGCAGCCTTAACCTCCTGGGGGCGAACACCGGGGAGCTGTTTTTT. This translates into CASSLNLLGANTGELFF.

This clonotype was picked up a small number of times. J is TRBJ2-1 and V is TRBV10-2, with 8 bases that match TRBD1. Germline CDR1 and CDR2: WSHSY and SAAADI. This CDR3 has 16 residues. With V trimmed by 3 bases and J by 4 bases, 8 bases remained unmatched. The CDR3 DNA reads TGCGCCAGCAGTGACACCGACAGGGGACTTTACAATGAGCAGTTCTTC. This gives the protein CASSDTDRGLYNEQFF.

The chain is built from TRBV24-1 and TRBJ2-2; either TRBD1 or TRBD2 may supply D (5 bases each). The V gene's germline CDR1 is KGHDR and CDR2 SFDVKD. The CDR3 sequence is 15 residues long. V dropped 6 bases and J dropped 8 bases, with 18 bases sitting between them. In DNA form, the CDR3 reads TGTGCCACCAGTTCACAGGAACGGGATCCTGGGGAGCTGTTTTTT. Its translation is CATSSQERDPGELFF.

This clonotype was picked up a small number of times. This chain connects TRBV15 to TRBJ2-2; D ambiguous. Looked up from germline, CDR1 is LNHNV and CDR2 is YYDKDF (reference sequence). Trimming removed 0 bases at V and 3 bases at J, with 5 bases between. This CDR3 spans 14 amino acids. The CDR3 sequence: CATSRETYTGELFF. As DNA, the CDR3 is TGTGCCACCAGCAGAGAAACATACACCGGGGAGCTGTTTTTT.

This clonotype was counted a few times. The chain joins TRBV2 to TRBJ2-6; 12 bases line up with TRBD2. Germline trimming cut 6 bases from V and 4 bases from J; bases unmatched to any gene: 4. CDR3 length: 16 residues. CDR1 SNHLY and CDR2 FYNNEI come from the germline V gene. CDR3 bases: TGTGCCAGCAGGACTAGCGGGAGTGGAGGGGCCAACGTCCTGACTTTC. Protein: CASRTSGSGGANVLTF. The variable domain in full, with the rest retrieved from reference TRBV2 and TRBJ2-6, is EPEVTQTPSHQVTQMGQEVILRCVPISNHLYFYWYRQILGQKVEFLVSFYNNEISEKSEIFDDQFSVERPDGSNFTLKIRSTKLEDSAMYFCASRTSGSGGANVLTFGAGSRLTVL.

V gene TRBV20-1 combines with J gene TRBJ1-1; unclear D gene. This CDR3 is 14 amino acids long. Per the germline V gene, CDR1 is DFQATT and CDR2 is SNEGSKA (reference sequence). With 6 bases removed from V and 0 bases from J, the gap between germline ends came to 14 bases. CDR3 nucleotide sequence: TGCAGTGCCAGTCGGCGAGTAATGAACACTGAAGCTTTCTTT. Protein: CSASRRVMNTEAFF.